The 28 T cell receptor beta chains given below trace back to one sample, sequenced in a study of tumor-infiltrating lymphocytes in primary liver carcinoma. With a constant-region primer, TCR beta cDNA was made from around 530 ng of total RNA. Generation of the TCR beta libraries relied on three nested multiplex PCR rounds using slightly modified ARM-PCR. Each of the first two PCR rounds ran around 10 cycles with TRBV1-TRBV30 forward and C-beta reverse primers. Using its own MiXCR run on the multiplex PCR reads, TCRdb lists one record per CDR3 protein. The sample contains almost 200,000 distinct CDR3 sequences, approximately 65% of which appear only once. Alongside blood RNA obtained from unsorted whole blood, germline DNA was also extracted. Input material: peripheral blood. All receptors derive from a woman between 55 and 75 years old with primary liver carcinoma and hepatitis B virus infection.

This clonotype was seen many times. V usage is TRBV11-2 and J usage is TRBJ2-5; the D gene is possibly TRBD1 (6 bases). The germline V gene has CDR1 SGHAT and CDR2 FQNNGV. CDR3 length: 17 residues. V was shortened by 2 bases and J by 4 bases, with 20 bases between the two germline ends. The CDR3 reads CASSLQQAGVGGETQYF. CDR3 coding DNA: TGTGCCAGCAGCTTACAACAGGCAGGGGTTGGAGGAGAGACCCAGTACTTC.

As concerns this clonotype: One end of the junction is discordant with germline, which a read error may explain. The CDR3 protein is CANSHREPERFF. In DNA, the CDR3 is TGTGCCAACAGCCATCGGGAGCCTGAGCGGTTCTTC. The V and J genes are TRBV4-2 and TRBJ2-1, with D possibly matching TRBD2 (6 bases). Germline V gene lookup returns CDR1 LGHNA and CDR2 YNFKEQ. The CDR3 covers 12 residues.

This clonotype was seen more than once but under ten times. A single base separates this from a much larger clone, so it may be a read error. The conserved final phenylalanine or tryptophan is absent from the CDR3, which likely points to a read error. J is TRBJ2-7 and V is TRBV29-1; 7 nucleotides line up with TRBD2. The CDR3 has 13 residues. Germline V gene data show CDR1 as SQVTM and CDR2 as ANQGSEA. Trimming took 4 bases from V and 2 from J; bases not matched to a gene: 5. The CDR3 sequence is CSVAAGRTYEQYL. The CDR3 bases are TGCAGCGTTGCAGCGGGACGAACCTACGAGCAGTACCTC.

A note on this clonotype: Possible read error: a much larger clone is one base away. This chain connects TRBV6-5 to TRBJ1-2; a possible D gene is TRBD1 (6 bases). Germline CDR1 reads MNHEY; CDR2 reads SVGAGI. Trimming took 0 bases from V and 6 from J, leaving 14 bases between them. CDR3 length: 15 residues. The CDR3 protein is CASSYSRQGLNGYTF. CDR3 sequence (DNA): TGTGCCAGCAGTTACTCGCGGCAGGGGTTGAATGGCTACACCTTC.

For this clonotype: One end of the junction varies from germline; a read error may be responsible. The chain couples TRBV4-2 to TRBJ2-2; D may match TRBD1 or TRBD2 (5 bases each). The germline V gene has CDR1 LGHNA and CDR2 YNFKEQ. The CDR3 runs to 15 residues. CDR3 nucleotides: TGTGCCACCCGTCGGGGCAATGCGAACACAGGGGAGCTGTTTTTT. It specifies CATRRGNANTGELFF.

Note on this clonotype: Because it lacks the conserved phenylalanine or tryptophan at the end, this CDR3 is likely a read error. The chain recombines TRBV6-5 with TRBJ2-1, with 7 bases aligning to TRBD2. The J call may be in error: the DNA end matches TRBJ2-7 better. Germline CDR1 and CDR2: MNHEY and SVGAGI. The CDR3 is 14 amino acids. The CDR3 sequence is CASTPRTGGLEQYL. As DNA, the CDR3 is TGTGCCAGCACCCCCCGGACGGGAGGACTCGAGCAGTACCTC.

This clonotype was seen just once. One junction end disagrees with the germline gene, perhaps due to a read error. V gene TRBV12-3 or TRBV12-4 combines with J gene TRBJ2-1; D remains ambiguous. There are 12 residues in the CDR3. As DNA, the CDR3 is TGTGCCAGCAGTTTCCGTGGGGATGAGCAGTCATTC. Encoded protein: CASSFRGDEQSF.

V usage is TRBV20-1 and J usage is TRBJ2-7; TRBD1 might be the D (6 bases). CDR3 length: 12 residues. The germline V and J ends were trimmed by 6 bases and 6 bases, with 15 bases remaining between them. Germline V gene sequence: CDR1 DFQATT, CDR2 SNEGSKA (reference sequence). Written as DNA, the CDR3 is TGCAGTGCCCCTGACAGGTCCCTCGAGCAGTACTTC. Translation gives CSAPDRSLEQYF.

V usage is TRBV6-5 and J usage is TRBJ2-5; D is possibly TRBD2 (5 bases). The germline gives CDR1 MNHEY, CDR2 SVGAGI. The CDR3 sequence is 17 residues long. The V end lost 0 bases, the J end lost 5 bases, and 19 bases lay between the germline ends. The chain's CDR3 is CASSYSARARSRETQYF. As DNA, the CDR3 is TGTGCCAGCAGTTACTCGGCGCGGGCCCGTTCCCGGGAGACCCAGTACTTC.

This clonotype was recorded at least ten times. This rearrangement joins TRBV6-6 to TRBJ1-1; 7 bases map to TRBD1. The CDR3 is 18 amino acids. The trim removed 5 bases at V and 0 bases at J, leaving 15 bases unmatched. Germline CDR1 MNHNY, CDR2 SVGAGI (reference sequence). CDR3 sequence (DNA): TGTGCCAGCAGTGACCCACAGGGGCCGAGCCAACTGAACACTGAAGCTTTCTTT. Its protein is CASSDPQGPSQLNTEAFF.

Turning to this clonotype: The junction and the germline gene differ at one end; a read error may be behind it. Written as DNA, the CDR3 is TGTGCCAACAGCTTAGTGCTCGGTAGTTATAATGAGCTGTTCTTC. Its translation: CANSLVLGSYNELFF. The rearrangement joins TRBV11-2 to TRBJ2-1; D gene unclear. Germline V gene lookup returns CDR1 SGHAT and CDR2 FQNNGV. This CDR3 region has 15 residues.

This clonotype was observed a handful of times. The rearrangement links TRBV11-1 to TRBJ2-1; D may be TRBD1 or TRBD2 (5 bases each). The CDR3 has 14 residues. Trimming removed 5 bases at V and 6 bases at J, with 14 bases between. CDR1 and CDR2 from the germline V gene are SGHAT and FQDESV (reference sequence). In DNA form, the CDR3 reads TGTGCCAGCAGCCCAGGGACCCTTTCCAATGAGCAGTTCTTC. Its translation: CASSPGTLSNEQFF.

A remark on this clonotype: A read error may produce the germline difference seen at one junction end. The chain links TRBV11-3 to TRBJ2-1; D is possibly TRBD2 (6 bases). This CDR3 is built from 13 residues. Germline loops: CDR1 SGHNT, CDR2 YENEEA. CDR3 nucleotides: TGTGCCGGCAGCTGGACTACCCAAGATGAGCAGTTCTTC. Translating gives CAGSWTTQDEQFF.

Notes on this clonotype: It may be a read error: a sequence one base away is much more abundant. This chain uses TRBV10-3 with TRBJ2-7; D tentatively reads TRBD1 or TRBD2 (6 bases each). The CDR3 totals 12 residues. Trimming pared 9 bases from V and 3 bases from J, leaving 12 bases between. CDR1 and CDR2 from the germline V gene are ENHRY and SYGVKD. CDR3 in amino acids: CAIRTAGYEQYF. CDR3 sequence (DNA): TGTGCCATACGGACAGCGGGCTACGAGCAGTACTTC.

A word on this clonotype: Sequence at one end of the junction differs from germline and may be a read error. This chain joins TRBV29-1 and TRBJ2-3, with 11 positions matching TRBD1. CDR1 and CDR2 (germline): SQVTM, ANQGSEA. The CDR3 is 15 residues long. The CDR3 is CSVPGTGGLTDMQYF. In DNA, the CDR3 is TGTAGCGTCCCCGGGACAGGGGGTCTCACAGATATGCAGTATTTT.

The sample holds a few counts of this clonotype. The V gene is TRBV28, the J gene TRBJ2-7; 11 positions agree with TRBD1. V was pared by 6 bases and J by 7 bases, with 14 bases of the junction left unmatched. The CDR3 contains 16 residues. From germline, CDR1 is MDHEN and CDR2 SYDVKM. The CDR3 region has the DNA TGTGCCAGCAGAGGACAGGGGGCGCGTTCCCGCTGGGAGCAGTACTTC. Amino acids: CASRGQGARSRWEQYF.

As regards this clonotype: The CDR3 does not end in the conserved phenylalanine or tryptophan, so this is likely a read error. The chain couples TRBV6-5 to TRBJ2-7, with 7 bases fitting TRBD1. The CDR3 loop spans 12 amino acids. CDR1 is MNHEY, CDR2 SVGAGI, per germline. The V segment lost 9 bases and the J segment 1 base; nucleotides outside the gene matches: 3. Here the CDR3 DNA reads TGTGCCAGTTCGGGACAGTCCTACGAGCAGTACCAC. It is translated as CASSGQSYEQYH.

The CDR3 DNA reads TGCAGTGCTAGAGACCAGGGGGCATCGTATACTGAAGCTTTCTTT. It specifies CSARDQGASYTEAFF. The chain couples TRBV20-1 to TRBJ1-1; TRBD1 matches 8 bases. Germline loops: CDR1 DFQATT, CDR2 SNEGSKA (reference sequence). V was pared by 0 bases and J by 5 bases, with 8 bases of the junction left unmatched. This CDR3 spans 15 amino acids.

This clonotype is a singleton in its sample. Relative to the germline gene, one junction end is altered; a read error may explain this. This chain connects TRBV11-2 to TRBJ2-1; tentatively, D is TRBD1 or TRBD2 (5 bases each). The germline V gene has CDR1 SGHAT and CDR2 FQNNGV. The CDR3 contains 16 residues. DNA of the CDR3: TGTGCCAGCAGCTTATATTACGTGGGACCCTACAATGAGCAGTTTTTC. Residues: CASSLYYVGPYNEQFF.

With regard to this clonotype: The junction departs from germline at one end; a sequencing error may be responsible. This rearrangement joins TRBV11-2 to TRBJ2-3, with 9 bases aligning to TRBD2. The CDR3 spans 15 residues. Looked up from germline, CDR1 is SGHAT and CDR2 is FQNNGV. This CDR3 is CASGRGGASRDTQYF. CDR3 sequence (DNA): TGTGCCAGCGGCCGCGGGGGGGCTAGCAGAGATACGCAGTACTTT. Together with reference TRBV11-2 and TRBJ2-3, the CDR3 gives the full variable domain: EAGVAQSPRYKIIEKRQSVAFWCNPISGHATLYWYQQILGQGPKLLIQFQNNGVVDDSQLPKDRFSAERLKGVDSTLKIQPAKLEDSAVYLCASGRGGASRDTQYFGPGTRLTVL.

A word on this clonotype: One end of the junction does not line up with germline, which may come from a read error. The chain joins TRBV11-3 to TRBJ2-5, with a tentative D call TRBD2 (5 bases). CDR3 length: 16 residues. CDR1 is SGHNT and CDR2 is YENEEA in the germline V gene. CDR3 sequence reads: CASSLVVGASQEIQYF. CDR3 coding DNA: TGTGCCAGCAGCTTAGTCGTGGGAGCTAGTCAAGAGATCCAGTACTTC.

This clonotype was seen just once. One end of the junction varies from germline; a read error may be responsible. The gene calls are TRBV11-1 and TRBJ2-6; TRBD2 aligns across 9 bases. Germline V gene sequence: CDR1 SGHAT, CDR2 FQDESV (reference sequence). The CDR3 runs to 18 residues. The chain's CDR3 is CASSGGRDSYSGANVVTF. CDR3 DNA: TGTGCCAGCAGCGGCGGGAGGGACAGCTACTCTGGGGCCAACGTCGTGACGTTC.

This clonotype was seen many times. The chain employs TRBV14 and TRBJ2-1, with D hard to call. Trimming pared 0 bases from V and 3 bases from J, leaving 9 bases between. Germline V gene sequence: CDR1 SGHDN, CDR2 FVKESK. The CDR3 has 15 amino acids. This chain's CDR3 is CASSQDADLYNEQFF. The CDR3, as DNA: TGTGCCAGCAGCCAAGACGCAGACCTCTACAATGAGCAGTTCTTC.

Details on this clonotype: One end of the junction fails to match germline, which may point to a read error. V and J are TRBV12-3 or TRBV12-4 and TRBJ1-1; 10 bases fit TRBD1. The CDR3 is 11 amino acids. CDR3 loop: CVSAVGQGAFF. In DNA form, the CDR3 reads TGTGTCAGCGCCGTGGGACAGGGGGCTTTCTTT.

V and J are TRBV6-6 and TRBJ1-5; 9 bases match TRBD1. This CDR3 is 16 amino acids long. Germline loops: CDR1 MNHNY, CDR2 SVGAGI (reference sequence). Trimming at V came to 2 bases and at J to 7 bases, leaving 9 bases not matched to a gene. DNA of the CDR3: TGTGCCAGCAGTTACGTACAGGGGGCAATGATACAGCCCCAGCATTTT. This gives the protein CASSYVQGAMIQPQHF.

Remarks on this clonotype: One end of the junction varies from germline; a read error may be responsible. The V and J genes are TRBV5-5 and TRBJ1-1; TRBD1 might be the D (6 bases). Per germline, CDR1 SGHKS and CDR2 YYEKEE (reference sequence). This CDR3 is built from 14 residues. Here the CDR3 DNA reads TGTACCAGCAGTGCCGGGACAACGAACACTGAAGCTTTCTTT. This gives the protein CTSSAGTTNTEAFF. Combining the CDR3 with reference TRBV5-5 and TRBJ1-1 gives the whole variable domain DAGVTQSPTHLIKTRGQQVTLRCSPISGHKSVSWYQQVLGQGPQFIFQYYEKEERGRGNFPDRFSARQFPNYSSELNVNALLLGDSALYLCTSSAGTTNTEAFFGQGTRLTVV.

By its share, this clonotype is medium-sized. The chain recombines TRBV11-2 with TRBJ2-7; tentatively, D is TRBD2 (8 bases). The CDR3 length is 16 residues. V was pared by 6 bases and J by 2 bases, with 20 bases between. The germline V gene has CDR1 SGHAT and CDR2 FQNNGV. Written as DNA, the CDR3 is TGTGCCAGCAGTCCGATAGCGGGAAGGGGGCCCTACGAGCAGTACTTC. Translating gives CASSPIAGRGPYEQYF.

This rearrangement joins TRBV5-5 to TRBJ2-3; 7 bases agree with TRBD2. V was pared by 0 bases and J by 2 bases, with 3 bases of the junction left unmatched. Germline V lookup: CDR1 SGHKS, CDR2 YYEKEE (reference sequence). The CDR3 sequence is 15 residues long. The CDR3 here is CASSLGGRLTDTQYF. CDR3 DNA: TGTGCCAGCAGCTTGGGCGGGAGACTCACAGATACGCAGTATTTT. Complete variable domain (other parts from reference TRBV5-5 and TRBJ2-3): DAGVTQSPTHLIKTRGQQVTLRCSPISGHKSVSWYQQVLGQGPQFIFQYYEKEERGRGNFPDRFSARQFPNYSSELNVNALLLGDSALYLCASSLGGRLTDTQYFGPGTRLTVL.